This T cell receptor beta chain came from a study of blood T cell repertoires in COVID-19. V was clipped by 2 bases and J by 1 base, with 6 bases between them. Germline CDR1 is MDHEN and CDR2 is SYDVKM. The CDR3 totals 13 residues. This table comes from immunoSEQ multiplex PCR, and its TCRdb copy is limited to in-frame clones, with some not included. The repertoire holds some 130,000 clones, roughly 79% seen once, with roughly a tenth in the top ten. This TCR derives from a human donor in a cohort sampled during active COVID-19. This chain connects TRBV28 to TRBJ2-7; the D is unclear. The sequencing input was peripheral blood. The CDR3 nucleotides read TGTGCCAGCAGTTTAATCGTTTCCTACGAGCAGTACTTC. It is translated as CASSLIVSYEQYF.